These 17 T cell receptor beta chains originate from one sample sequenced in a study of blood T cell repertoires in COVID-19. The protocol was immunoSEQ multiplex PCR, while the TCRdb copy is restricted to in-frame clones and leaves out a portion. The profile shows more than 95,000 clones, about 76% of them singletons. Sequencing was carried out using peripheral blood. These receptors all stem from a man older than 75 with acute or convalescent COVID-19.

In its sample, this clone was seen a few times. V and J are TRBV6-2 or TRBV6-3 and TRBJ2-1, with D tentatively TRBD1 (6 bases). The V end was cut by 2 bases, the J end by 3 bases, with 11 bases between. Germline CDR1 MNHEY, CDR2 SVGEGT. The CDR3 length is 15 residues. CDR3 nucleotide sequence: TGTGCCAGCAGTTACGGCTCAGGGGTCTACAATGAGCAGTTCTTC. Amino acid sequence: CASSYGSGVYNEQFF.

The chain is built from TRBV5-1 and TRBJ1-6, with D possibly TRBD1 on 6 matching bases. V was trimmed by 0 bases and J by 5 bases, leaving 9 bases between them. CDR1 is SGHRS, CDR2 YFSETQ, per germline. This CDR3 spans 15 amino acids. Here the CDR3 reads CASSLESGDNSPLHF. Written as DNA, the CDR3 is TGCGCCAGCAGCTTGGAATCAGGGGATAATTCACCCCTCCACTTT.

This chain links TRBV6-6 with TRBJ1-6; possible D gene TRBD1, 6 bases. CDR1 is MNHNY, CDR2 SVGAGI, per germline (reference sequence). The CDR3 length is 13 residues. V dropped 7 bases and J dropped 9 bases, with 13 bases sitting between them. The CDR3 loop reads CASTTTGISPLHF. CDR3 DNA: TGTGCCAGCACCACCACAGGGATTTCACCCCTCCACTTT.

The genes are TRBV7-8 and TRBJ1-6; a possible D gene is TRBD1 (5 bases). Trimming removed 2 bases at V and 2 bases at J, with 19 bases between. Germline V lookup: CDR1 SGHVS, CDR2 FQNEAQ. The CDR3 is 19 residues long. CDR3: CASSLTQGKHPTYNSPLHF. CDR3 coding DNA: TGTGCCAGCAGCTTAACCCAGGGCAAACACCCCACCTATAATTCACCCCTCCACTTT.

The rearrangement links TRBV28 to TRBJ1-2; no firm D call. CDR3 length: 15 residues. Trimming cost V 6 bases and J 7 bases, with 21 bases left between them. Germline V gene data show CDR1 as MDHEN and CDR2 as SYDVKM. The CDR3 nucleotides are TGTGCCAGCAGCCTCCGGGGTAGTGGATTTAGTGGCTACACCTTC. Amino acid sequence: CASSLRGSGFSGYTF.

This clone occurred many times. This sequence joins TRBV24-1 and TRBJ2-2, with 8 positions matching TRBD1. The CDR3 runs to 15 residues. After removal of 4 bases from V and 8 bases from J, the junction contained 8 bases not matched to a gene. CDR1 and CDR2 (germline): KGHDR, SFDVKD. Here the CDR3 reads CATSESGTGKGELFF. Here the CDR3 DNA reads TGTGCCACCAGTGAATCCGGGACAGGAAAGGGGGAGCTGTTTTTT.

The J gene is TRBJ1-4, the V gene TRBV7-9; D not resolved. This CDR3 is built from 14 residues. Per germline, CDR1 SEHNR and CDR2 FQNEAQ (reference sequence). Deletions cut 2 bases from V and 4 bases from J, with 8 bases between. The DNA of the CDR3 is TGTGCCAGCAGCTTATTAACAGTTAATGAAAAACTGTTTTTT. This gives the protein CASSLLTVNEKLFF.

This chain links TRBV5-1 with TRBJ2-2, with a tentative D call TRBD1 (5 bases). Germline V gives CDR1 SGHRS, CDR2 YFSETQ. The V gene lost 4 bases and the J gene lost 6 bases, with 19 bases spanning the gap. This CDR3 comprises 16 residues. This CDR3 is CASSADARGLAGELFF. The CDR3 region has the DNA TGCGCCAGCAGCGCGGACGCTAGGGGTCTCGCCGGGGAGCTGTTTTTT.

The genes are TRBV29-1 and TRBJ2-7; tentative D call: TRBD2 (6 bases). CDR3 size: 12 residues. Trimming pared 2 bases from V and 3 bases from J, leaving 8 bases between. CDR1 SQVTM and CDR2 ANQGSEA come from the germline V gene. In DNA, the CDR3 is TGCAGCGTTGAAAGTAGCGGCTACGAGCAGTACTTC. It yields the protein CSVESSGYEQYF.

The chain recombines TRBV7-2 with TRBJ2-7, with 7 bases matching TRBD2. V dropped 0 bases and J dropped 4; count of bases not matched to a gene: 0. Germline assignment: CDR1 SGHTA and CDR2 FQGNSA. The CDR3 spans 13 residues. CDR3 DNA sequence: TGTGCCAGCAGCTTAGCGGGAGGGTACGAGCAGTACTTC. Encoded protein: CASSLAGGYEQYF.

The V call is TRBV19, the J call TRBJ2-2, with TRBD1 matching 8 bases. Per germline, CDR1 LNHDA and CDR2 SQIVND (reference sequence). Trimming at V came to 5 bases and at J to 6 bases, leaving 17 bases not matched to a gene. CDR3 length: 18 residues. Written as DNA, the CDR3 is TGTGCCAGTAGTTCATGGACAGGGCGGACCCTATCCGCCGGGGAGCTGTTTTTT. Amino acids: CASSSWTGRTLSAGELFF.

The V gene is TRBV24-1, the J gene TRBJ2-2; 7 bases align to TRBD1. V lost 0 bases to trimming and J lost 0 bases; unmatched junction nucleotides: 3. The germline V gene has CDR1 KGHDR and CDR2 SFDVKD. This CDR3 has 17 amino acids. The CDR3 coding sequence is TGTGCCACCAGTGATTTGTACAGGGGTTCGAACACCGGGGAGCTGTTTTTT. Translated, it gives CATSDLYRGSNTGELFF.

V is TRBV5-1 and J is TRBJ1-1; no clear D gene. Trimming pared 8 bases from V and 0 bases from J, leaving 11 bases between. Germline V CDR1 and CDR2: SGHRS, YFSETQ. The CDR3 extends over 13 amino acids. CDR3 coding DNA: TGCGCCAGTAGGCGGGGTATGAACACTGAAGCTTTCTTT. Its protein is CASRRGMNTEAFF.

This sequence joins TRBV6-4 and TRBJ2-7; 8 nucleotides align to TRBD2. The CDR3 runs to 15 residues. In germline, CDR1 is MRHNA, CDR2 SNTAGT. V shed 4 bases and J 6 bases; nucleotides not matched to a gene: 11. The CDR3 loop reads CASSAGGLGASEQYF. CDR3 in DNA: TGTGCCAGCAGTGCGGGGGGACTAGGGGCTTCCGAGCAGTACTTC.

The CDR3 loop is CASSEDRMAGAMAGEQFF. CDR3 DNA sequence: TGTGCCAGCAGTGAAGATAGGATGGCGGGAGCCATGGCCGGTGAGCAGTTCTTC. The J gene is TRBJ2-1, the V gene TRBV6-1, with 7 bases aligning to TRBD2. This CDR3 has 18 residues. V was pared by 1 base and J by 9 bases, with 18 bases of the junction left unmatched. The V gene's germline CDR1 is MNHNS and CDR2 SASEGT.

This chain links TRBV6-2 or TRBV6-3 with TRBJ1-2, with 7 bases that match TRBD1. V shed 2 bases, J shed 7 bases, and the junction held 4 bases outside the gene matches. Germline V gene lookup returns CDR1 MNHEY and CDR2 SVGEGT. The CDR3 loop spans 13 amino acids. The CDR3 spells CASSYEGARGYTF. For the CDR3, the DNA is TGTGCCAGCAGTTACGAGGGGGCGCGTGGCTACACCTTC.

The chain couples TRBV5-5 to TRBJ1-2; TRBD1 is a possible D gene (6 bases). Per germline, CDR1 SGHKS and CDR2 YYEKEE (reference sequence). The ends were cut back, 0 bases at V and 5 bases at J, with 14 bases in the middle. This CDR3 comprises 15 residues. The DNA for the CDR3 is TGTGCCAGCAGCTTGGTGAGGGGACAATCGTATGGCTACACCTTC. Its protein product is CASSLVRGQSYGYTF.